These 2 T cell receptor beta chains originate from one sample sequenced in a study of T cell repertoires in cytomegalovirus infection. TCRdb independently ran MiXCR on the reads; one entry per CDR3 protein. The table lists 200,000 or so distinct CDR3 sequences, roughly 20% of them singletons, with around 3.1% in the top ten. Sequencing input: PBMCs. All receptors derive from a human donor in good health (CMV status not recorded). Some clones in this sample may be carry-over from other donors' samples.

The chain uses TRBV12-3 or TRBV12-4 and TRBJ1-1; 8 bases fit TRBD1. Trimming took 5 bases from V and 1 from J; bases not matched to a gene: 6. The CDR3 contains 15 residues. This CDR3 is CASSARGQANTEAFF. The DNA of the CDR3 is TGTGCCAGCAGTGCACGGGGACAGGCGAACACTGAAGCTTTCTTT.

This clonotype was detected ten times or more. The chain recombines TRBV6-2 or TRBV6-3 with TRBJ1-5, with D uncertain. The germline CDR1 and CDR2 sequences are MNHEY and SVGEGT. The CDR3 is 16 amino acids. V dropped 4 bases and J dropped 1 base, with 14 bases sitting between them. CDR3 DNA sequence: TGTGCCAGCAGTTTACCACGGCCGAGGAGCAATCAGCCCCAGCATTTT. Translating it yields CASSLPRPRSNQPQHF.